This section outlines one TCR beta chain sequence together with its context. The V end lost 1 base, the J end lost 4 bases, and 7 bases lay between the germline ends. Germline V gene lookup returns CDR1 SGHDN and CDR2 FVKESK. CDR3 length: 13 residues. In the source study's methods: Estimation of nucleated cell counts was performed using reference gene primer amplification. Method: immunoSEQ multiplex PCR; TCRdb's copy keeps in-frame clones and lacks some. The V and J calls and clone size are taken from that table; D and trimming were inferred from the DNA. The profile covers over 200,000 clones, with approximately 89% appearing a single time and around a tenth taken by the ten largest. The data were taken from a study of blood T cell repertoires in COVID-19. Study-wide context: Acute-phase and convalescent COVID-19 samples originated in the United States, Italy and Spain. T cells, B-cell-depleted T cells, or PBMCs supplied cDNA or gDNA.

V and J are TRBV14 and TRBJ1-2; D ambiguous. Material for sequencing was peripheral blood. The TCR was taken from a man aged 35-49 years who had recovered from COVID-19. CDR3 protein: CASSQGLLYGYTF. The CDR3 DNA is TGTGCCAGCAGCCAAGGACTGCTCTATGGCTACACCTTC.